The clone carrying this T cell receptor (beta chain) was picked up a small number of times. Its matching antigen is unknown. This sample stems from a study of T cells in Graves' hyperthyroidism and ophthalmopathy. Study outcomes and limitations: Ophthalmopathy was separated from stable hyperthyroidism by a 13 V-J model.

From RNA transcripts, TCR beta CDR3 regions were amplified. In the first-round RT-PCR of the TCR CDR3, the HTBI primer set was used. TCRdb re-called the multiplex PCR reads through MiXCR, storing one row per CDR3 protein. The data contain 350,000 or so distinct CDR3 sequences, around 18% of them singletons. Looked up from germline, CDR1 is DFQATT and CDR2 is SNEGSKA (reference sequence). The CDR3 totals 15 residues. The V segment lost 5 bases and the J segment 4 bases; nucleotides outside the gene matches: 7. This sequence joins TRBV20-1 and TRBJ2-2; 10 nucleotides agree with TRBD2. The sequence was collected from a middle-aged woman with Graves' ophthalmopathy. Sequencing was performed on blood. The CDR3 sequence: CSAPLAGVGTGELFF. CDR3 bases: TGCAGTGCTCCGCTAGCGGGAGTAGGCACCGGGGAGCTGTTTTTT.